This T cell receptor beta chain comes out of a study of blood T cell repertoires in COVID-19. About the research overall: Collection of acute and convalescent COVID-19 samples took place in the United States, Italy and Spain. The cDNA or gDNA used as material had been derived from T cells, B-cell-depleted T cells, or PBMCs.

Original handling: Amplified reference gene primers provided the basis for estimating nucleated cell counts. This table comes from immunoSEQ multiplex PCR, and its TCRdb copy is limited to in-frame clones, with some not included. V and J calls and clone size are given by that table; D and trimming were obtained from the DNA. Of 100,000 to 150,000 clones listed, over 85% are singletons. There are 17 residues in the CDR3. From germline, CDR1 is SGHVS and CDR2 FNYEAQ. With 5 bases clipped from V and 3 bases from J, the junction kept 14 bases outside the gene matches. Sequencing used peripheral blood. The chain carries TRBV7-6 and TRBJ2-7; 9 bases map to TRBD1. This TCR came from a middle-aged man with active COVID-19. The CDR3 protein is CASSPSGAGTGFYEQYF. DNA for the CDR3: TGTGCCAGCAGCCCAAGCGGCGCCGGGACAGGGTTCTACGAGCAGTACTTC. The variable domain in full, completed from reference TRBV7-6 and TRBJ2-7, reads GAGVSQSPRYKVTKRGQDVALRCDPISGHVSLYWYRQALGQGPEFLTYFNYEAQQDKSGLPNDRFSAERPEGSISTLTIQRTEQRDSAMYRCASSPSGAGTGFYEQYFGPGTRLTVT.